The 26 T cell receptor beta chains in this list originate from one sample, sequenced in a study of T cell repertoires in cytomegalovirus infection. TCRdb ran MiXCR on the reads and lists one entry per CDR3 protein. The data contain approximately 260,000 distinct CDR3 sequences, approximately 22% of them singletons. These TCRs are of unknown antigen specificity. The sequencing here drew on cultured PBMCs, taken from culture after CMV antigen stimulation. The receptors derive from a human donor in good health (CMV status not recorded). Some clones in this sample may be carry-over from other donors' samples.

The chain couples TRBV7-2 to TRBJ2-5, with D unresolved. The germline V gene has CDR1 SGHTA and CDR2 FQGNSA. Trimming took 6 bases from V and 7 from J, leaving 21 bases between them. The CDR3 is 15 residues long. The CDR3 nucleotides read TGTGCCAGCAGTCCAGCCGTTACCCTCACCGGGACCCAGTACTTC. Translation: CASSPAVTLTGTQYF.

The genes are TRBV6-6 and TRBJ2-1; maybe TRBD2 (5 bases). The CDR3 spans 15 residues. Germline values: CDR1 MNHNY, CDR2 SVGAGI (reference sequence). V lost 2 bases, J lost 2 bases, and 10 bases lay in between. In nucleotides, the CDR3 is TGTGCCAGCAGTTACGTTGACGGGACCTACAATGAGCAGTTCTTC. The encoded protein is CASSYVDGTYNEQFF.

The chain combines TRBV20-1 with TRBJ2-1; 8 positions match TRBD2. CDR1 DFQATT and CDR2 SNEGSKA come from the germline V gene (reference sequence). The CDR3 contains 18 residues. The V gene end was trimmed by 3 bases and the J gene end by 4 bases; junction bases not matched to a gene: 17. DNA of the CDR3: TGCAGTGCTAGGGGGGGGGGCGGAGCGGGAGAGCAATACAATGAGCAGTTCTTC. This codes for CSARGGGGAGEQYNEQFF.

CDR3 sequence reads: CASSYTDGYTF. The CDR3 DNA is TGTGCCAGCAGTTACACAGATGGCTACACCTTC. The chain joins TRBV6-2 or TRBV6-3 to TRBJ1-2; D remains unclear. V lost 2 bases and J lost 6, with 4 bases in between. The length of the CDR3 is 11 residues. The V gene's germline CDR1 is MNHEY and CDR2 SVGEGT.

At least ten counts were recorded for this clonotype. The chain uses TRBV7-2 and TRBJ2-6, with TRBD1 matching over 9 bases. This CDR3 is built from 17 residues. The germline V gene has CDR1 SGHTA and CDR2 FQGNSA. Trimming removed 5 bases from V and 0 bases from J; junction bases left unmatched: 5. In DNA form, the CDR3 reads TGTGCCAGCAGCCAAGGGACAGGGAGCTCTGGGGCCAACGTCCTGACTTTC. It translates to CASSQGTGSSGANVLTF.

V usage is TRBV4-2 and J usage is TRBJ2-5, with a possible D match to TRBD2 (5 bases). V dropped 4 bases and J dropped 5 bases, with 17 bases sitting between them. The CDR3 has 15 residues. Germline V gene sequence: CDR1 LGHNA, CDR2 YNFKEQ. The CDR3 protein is CASSRYRGREETQYF. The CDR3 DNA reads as TGTGCCAGCAGCCGATACCGAGGGAGAGAGGAGACCCAGTACTTC.

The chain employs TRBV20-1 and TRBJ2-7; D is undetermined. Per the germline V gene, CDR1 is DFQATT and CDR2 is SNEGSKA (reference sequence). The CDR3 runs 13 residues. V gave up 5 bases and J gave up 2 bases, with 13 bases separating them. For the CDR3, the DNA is TGCAGTGCTTGTCAGGTCCCAGCCTACGAGCAGTACTTC. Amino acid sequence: CSACQVPAYEQYF.

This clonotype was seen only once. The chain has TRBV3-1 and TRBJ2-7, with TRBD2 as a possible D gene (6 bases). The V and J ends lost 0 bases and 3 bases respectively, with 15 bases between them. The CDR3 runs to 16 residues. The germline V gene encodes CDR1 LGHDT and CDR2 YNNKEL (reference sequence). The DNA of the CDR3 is TGTGCCAGCAGCCAAGATGATGCGGGGATTTACTACGAGCAGTACTTC. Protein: CASSQDDAGIYYEQYF.

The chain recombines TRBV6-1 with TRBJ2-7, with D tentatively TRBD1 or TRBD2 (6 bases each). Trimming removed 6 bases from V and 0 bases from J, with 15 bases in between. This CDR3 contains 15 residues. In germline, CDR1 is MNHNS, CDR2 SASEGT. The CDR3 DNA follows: TGTGCCAGCAGCCCCCAGGAGGGGGGCTCCTACGAGCAGTACGTC. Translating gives CASSPQEGGSYEQYV.

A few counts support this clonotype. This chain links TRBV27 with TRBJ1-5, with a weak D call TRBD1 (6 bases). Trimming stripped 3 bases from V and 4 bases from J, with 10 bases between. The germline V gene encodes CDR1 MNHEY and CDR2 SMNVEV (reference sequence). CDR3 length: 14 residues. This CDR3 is CASSFGRGNQPQHF. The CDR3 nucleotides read TGTGCCAGCAGTTTCGGCAGGGGTAATCAGCCCCAGCATTTT.

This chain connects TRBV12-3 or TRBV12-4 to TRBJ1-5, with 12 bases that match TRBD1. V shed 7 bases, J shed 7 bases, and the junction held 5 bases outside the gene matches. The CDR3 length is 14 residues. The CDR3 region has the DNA TGTGCCAGCACCGGGACAGGGGGCAGGCAGCCCCAGCATTTT. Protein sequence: CASTGTGGRQPQHF.

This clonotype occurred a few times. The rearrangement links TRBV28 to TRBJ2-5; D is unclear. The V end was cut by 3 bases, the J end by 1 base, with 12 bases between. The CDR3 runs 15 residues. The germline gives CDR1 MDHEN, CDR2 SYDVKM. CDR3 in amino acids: CASSFDEALQETQYF. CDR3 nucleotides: TGTGCCAGCAGTTTTGATGAGGCGCTCCAAGAGACCCAGTACTTC.

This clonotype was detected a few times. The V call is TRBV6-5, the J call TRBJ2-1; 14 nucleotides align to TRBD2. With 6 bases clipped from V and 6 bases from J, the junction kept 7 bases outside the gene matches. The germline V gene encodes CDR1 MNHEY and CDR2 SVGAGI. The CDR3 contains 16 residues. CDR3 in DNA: TGTGCCAGCAGGGCGAGACTAGCGGGAGGGTTCAATGAGCAGTTCTTC. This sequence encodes CASRARLAGGFNEQFF.

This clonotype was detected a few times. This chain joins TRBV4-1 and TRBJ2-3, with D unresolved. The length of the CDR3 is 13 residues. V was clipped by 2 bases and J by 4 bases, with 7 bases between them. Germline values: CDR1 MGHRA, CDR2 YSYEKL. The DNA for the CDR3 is TGCGCCAGCAGCCAATACCGGGCAGATACGCAGTATTTT. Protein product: CASSQYRADTQYF.

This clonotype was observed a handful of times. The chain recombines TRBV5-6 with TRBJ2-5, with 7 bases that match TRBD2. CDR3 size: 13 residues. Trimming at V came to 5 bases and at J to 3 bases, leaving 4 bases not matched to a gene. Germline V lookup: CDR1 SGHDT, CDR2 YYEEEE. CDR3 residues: CASRAGVKETQYF. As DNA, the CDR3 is TGTGCCAGCAGGGCGGGGGTCAAAGAGACCCAGTACTTC. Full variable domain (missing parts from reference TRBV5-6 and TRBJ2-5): DAGVTQSPTHLIKTRGQQVTLRCSPKSGHDTVSWYQQALGQGPQFIFQYYEEEERQRGNFPDRFSGHQFPNYSSELNVNALLLGDSALYLCASRAGVKETQYFGPGTRLLVL.

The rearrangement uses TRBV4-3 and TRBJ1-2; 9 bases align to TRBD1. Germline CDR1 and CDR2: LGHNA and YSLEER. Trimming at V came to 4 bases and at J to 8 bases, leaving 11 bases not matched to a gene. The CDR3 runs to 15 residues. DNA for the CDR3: TGCGCCAGCAGCCGGAACACGGGACAGGGAACCGGCTACACCTTC. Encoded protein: CASSRNTGQGTGYTF.

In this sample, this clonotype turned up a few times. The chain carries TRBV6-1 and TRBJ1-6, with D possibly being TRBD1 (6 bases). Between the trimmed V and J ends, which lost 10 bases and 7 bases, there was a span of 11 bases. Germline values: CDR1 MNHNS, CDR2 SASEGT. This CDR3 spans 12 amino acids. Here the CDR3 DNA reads TGTGCCAACAGGGACGGAAATTCACCCCTCCACTTT. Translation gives CANRDGNSPLHF.

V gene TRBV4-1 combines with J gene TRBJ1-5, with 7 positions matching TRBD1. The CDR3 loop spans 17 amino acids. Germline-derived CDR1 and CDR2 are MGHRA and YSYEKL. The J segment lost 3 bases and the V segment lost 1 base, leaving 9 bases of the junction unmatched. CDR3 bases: TGCGCCAGCAGCCAAGTAGGGGGCAGGGTGGACAATCAGCCCCAGCATTTT. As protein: CASSQVGGRVDNQPQHF.

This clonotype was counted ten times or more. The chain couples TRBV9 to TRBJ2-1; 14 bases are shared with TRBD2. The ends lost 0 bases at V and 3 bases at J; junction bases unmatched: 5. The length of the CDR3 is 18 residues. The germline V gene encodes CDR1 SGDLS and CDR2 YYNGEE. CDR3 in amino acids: CASSVAGLAGGSYNEQFF. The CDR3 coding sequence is TGTGCCAGCAGCGTAGCCGGACTAGCGGGAGGTAGCTACAATGAGCAGTTCTTC.

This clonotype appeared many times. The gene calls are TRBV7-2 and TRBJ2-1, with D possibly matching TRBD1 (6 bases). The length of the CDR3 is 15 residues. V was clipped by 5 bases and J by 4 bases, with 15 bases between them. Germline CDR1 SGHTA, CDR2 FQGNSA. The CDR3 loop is CASSRGAGAYNEQFF. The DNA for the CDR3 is TGTGCCAGCAGCCGTGGCGCAGGGGCGTACAATGAGCAGTTCTTC.

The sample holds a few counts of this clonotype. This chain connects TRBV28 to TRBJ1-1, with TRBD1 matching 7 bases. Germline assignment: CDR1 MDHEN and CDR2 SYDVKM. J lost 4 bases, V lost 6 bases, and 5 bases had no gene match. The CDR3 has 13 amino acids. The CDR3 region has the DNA TGTGCCAGCAGAATACAGGGGCCCACTGAAGCTTTCTTT. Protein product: CASRIQGPTEAFF.

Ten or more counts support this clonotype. The chain's CDR3 is CASSQGGSDYGYTF. The CDR3 DNA is TGTGCCAGCAGTCAAGGGGGCAGTGACTATGGCTACACCTTC. The rearrangement links TRBV28 to TRBJ1-2; 7 bases match TRBD1. This CDR3 has 14 residues. With V trimmed by 5 bases and J by 3 bases, 6 bases remained unmatched. The germline V gene encodes CDR1 MDHEN and CDR2 SYDVKM.

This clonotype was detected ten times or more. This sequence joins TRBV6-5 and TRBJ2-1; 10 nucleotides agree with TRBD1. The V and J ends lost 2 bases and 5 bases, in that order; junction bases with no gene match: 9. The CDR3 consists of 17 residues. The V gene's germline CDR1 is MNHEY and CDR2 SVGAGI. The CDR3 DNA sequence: TGTGCCAGCAGTTACCTCAAGGGACAGGGGTTGAACAATGAGCAGTTCTTC. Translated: CASSYLKGQGLNNEQFF.

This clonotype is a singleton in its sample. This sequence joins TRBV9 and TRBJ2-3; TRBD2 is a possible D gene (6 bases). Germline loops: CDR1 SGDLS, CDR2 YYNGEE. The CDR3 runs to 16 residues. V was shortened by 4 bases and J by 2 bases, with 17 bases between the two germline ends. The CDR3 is CASSPPWGTYTDTQYF. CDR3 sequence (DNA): TGTGCCAGCAGCCCTCCCTGGGGGACTTACACAGATACGCAGTATTTT.

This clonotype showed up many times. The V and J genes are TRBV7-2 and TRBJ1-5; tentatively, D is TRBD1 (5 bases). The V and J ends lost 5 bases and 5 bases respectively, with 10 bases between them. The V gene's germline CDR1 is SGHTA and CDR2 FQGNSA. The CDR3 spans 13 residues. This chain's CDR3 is CASSGTLDQPQHF. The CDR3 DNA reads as TGTGCCAGCAGCGGGACTTTAGATCAGCCCCAGCATTTT.

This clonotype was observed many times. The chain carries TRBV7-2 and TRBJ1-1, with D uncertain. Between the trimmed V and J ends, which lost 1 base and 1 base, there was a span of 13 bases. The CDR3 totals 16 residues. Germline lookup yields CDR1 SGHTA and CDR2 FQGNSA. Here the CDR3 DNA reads TGTGCCAGCAGCTTAGTTTCTAGTCGACAGAACACTGAAGCTTTCTTT. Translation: CASSLVSSRQNTEAFF.